This T cell receptor beta chain was retrieved from a study of shared clonotypes between healthy human individuals. Turning to the study itself: Donors had three CD4 naive, three CD4 memory, two CD8 naive and one CD8 memory plate apiece.

CDR1 MRHNA and CDR2 SNTAGT come from the germline V gene. V trimming: 0 bases; J trimming: 8 bases; junction bases outside the gene matches: 4. The length of the CDR3 is 14 residues. The donors, healthy adults who were HIV-negative, had experienced no recent acute infections or vaccinations. Assay: immunoSEQ multiplex PCR; the TCRdb copy retains only in-frame clones and omits some. The data contain about 680,000 clones, roughly 72% of them seen just once; the ten biggest clones take up under 2%. The sequenced sample consisted of memory CD4+ T cells sorted from blood. The subset here: CD45RA-negative fraction. This TCR derives from a woman in her twenties or thirties in good health. The rearrangement joins TRBV6-4 to TRBJ2-3; 8 nucleotides line up with TRBD2. The CDR3 reads CASSDSGTSGTQYF. CDR3 coding DNA: TGTGCCAGCAGTGACTCCGGGACTAGTGGTACGCAGTATTTT.